The source of this T cell receptor beta chain is a study of immune cell composition in non-small cell lung cancer. Study outcomes and limitations: Squamous carcinomas (approximately 80%) more often had tumour-associated clones >0.5% than adenocarcinomas (33%). Lung adenocarcinomas had lower top 10 clone scores and clonality than squamous tumours. TIL tumour reactivity correlated with maximal tumour-associated clone frequency in adenocarcinoma.

Sequencing used immunoSEQ multiplex PCR; TCRdb keeps in-frame clones, though not all of them. The sample carries around 4,100 clones, over 65% recorded once. V lost 1 base, J lost 0 bases, and 10 bases lay in between. CDR3 length: 16 amino acids. The germline V gene has CDR1 SGHDN and CDR2 FVKESK. A note on this clone: The antigen remains unidentified.

The sequencing sample was made of lung tumor tissue. The TCR sequence derives from a human donor with non-small cell lung cancer. The genes are TRBV14 and TRBJ2-1; possible D gene TRBD2, 5 bases. The CDR3 bases are TGTGCCAGCAGCCAAGTTTTGGGGAGCTCCTACAATGAGCAGTTCTTC. Translated: CASSQVLGSSYNEQFF.